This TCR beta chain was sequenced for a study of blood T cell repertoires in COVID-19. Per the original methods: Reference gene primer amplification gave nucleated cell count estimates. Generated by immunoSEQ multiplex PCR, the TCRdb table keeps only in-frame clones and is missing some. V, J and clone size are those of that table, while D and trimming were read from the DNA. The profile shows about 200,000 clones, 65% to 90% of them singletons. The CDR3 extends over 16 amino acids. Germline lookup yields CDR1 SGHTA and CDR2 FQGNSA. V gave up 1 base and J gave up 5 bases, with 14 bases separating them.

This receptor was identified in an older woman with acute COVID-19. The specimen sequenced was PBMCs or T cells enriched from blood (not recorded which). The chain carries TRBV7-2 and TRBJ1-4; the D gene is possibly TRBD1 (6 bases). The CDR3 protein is CASSLVGGGANEKLFF. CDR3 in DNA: TGTGCCAGCAGCTTAGTTGGGGGGGGCGCAAATGAAAAACTGTTTTTT.